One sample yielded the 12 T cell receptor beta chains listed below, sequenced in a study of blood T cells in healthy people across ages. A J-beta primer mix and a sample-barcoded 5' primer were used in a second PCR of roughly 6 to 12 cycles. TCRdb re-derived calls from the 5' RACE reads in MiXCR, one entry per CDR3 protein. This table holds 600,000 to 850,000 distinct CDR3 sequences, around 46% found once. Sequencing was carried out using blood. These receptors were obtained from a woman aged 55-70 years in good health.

The CDR3 DNA reads TGTGCCAGCAGTTACTCAGTCGATAGCGGGGCCGGGGATACGCAGTATTTT. This sequence encodes CASSYSVDSGAGDTQYF. V is TRBV6-6 and J is TRBJ2-3, with 8 bases lining up with TRBD2. CDR1 is MNHNY, CDR2 SVGAGI, per germline (reference sequence). The CDR3 is made up of 17 amino acids. With V trimmed by 0 bases and J by 6 bases, 11 bases remained unmatched.

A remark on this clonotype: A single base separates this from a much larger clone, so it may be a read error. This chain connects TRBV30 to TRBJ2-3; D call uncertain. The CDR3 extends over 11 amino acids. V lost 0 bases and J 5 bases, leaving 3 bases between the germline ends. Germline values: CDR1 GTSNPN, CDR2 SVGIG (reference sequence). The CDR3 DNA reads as TGTGCCTGGAGTGTACGAGATACGCAGTATTTT. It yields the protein CAWSVRDTQYF.

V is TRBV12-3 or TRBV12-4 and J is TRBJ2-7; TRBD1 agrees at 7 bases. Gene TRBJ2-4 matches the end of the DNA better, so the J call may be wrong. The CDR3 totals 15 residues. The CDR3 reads CASSPTGVSKNIQYF. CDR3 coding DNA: TGTGCCAGCAGTCCAACAGGGGTGTCCAAAAACATTCAGTACTTC.

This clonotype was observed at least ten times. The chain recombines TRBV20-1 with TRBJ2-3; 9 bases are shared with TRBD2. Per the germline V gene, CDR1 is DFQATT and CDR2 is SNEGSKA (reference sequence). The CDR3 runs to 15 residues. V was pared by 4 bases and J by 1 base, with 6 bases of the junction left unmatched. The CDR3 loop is CSATEPSGGTDTQYF. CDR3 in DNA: TGCAGTGCTACCGAACCTAGCGGGGGCACAGATACGCAGTATTTT.

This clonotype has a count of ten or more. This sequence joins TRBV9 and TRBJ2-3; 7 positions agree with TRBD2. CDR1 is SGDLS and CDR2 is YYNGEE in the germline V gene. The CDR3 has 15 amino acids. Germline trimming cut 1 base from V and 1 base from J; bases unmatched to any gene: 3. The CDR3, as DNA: TGTGCCAGCAGCGTATCCGCGGGAGGCACAGATACGCAGTATTTT. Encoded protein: CASSVSAGGTDTQYF.

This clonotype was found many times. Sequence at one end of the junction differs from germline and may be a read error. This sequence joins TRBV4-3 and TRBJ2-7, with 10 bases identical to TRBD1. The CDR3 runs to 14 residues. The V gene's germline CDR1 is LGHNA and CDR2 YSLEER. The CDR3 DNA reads TGTGCCAGCAGCCAAGGACAGGGGGCCTACGAGCAGTACTTC. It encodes CASSQGQGAYEQYF.

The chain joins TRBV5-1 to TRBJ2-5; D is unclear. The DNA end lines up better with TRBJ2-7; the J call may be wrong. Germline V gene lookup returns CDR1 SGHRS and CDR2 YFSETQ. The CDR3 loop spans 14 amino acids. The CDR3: CASSLVLASYEQYF. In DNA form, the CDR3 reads TGCGCCAGCAGCTTGGTGTTGGCGTCCTACGAGCAGTACTTC.

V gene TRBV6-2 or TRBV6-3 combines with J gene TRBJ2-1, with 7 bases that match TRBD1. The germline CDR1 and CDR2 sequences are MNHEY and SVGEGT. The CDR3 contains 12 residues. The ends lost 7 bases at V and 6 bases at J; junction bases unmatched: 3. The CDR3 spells CASTDRANEQFF. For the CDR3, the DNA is TGTGCCAGCACCGACAGGGCCAATGAGCAGTTCTTC.

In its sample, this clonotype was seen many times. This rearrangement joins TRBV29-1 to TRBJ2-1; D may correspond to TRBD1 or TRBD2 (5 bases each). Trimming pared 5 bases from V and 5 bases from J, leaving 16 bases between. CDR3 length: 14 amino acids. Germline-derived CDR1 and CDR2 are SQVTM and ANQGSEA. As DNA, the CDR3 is TGCAGCGTTCCCACCGGGACCACGCACAATGAGCAGTTCTTC. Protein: CSVPTGTTHNEQFF.

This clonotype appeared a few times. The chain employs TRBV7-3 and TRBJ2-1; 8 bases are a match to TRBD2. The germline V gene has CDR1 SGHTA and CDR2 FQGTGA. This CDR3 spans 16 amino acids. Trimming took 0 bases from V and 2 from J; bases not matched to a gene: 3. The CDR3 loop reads CASSLTGGGPYNEQFF. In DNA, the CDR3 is TGTGCCAGCAGCTTAACGGGCGGGGGGCCCTACAATGAGCAGTTCTTC.

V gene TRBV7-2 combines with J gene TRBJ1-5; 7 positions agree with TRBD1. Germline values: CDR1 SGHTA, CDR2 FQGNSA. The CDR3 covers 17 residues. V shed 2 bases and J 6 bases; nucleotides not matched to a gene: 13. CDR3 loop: CASSLTAVTGVFQPQHF. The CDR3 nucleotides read TGTGCCAGCAGCTTAACTGCGGTTACAGGGGTTTTTCAGCCCCAGCATTTT.

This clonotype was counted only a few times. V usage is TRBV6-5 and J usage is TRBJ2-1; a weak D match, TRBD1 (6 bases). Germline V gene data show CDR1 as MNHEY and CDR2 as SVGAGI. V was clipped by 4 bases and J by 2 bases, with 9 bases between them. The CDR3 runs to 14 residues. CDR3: CASSLRTAYNEQFF. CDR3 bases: TGTGCCAGCAGTTTGCGGACAGCCTACAATGAGCAGTTCTTC.